These T cell receptor beta chains were read from a single sample in a study of shared clonotypes between healthy human individuals. Generated by immunoSEQ multiplex PCR, the TCRdb table keeps only in-frame clones and is missing some. The data contain about a million clones, around 75% of them seen just once; the ten biggest clones take up around 1.5%. Sequenced input: memory CD4+ T cells sorted from blood. The receptors here all came from a man aged 18 to 29 in good health. The CDR3 runs from the conserved cysteine through the conserved F or W. D genes are given only for firm matches. Clone size is stated in some rows and not others, as once, few, many or a class when expanded.

>TRBD1|TRBJ1-2|NA|TRBV7-2
CASSSDRVGYGYTF
TGTGCCAGCAGCTCAGACAGGGTCGGCTATGGCTACACCTTC
>TRBD2|TRBJ2-7|once|TRBV5-4
CASSLARASGVGEQYF
TGTGCCAGCAGCTTGGCCAGGGCTAGCGGGGTGGGGGAGCAGTACTTC
>NA|TRBJ1-6|NA|TRBV30
CAWTQRNSPLHF
TGTGCCTGGACCCAACGGAATTCACCCCTCCACTTT
>TRBD1|TRBJ2-1|NA|TRBV10-1
CASSEGTGGSYNEQFF
TGCGCCAGCAGTGAAGGGACAGGGGGATCCTACAATGAGCAGTTCTTC
>TRBD1|TRBJ2-5|NA|TRBV7-6
CASSLEQGAGETQYF
TGTGCCAGCAGCTTAGAACAGGGGGCCGGGGAGACCCAGTACTTC
>NA|TRBJ2-1|NA|TRBV30
CAWSRLDRNEQFF
TGTGCCTGGAGCCGCCTCGACAGGAATGAGCAGTTCTTC
>TRBD1|TRBJ2-7|NA|TRBV19
CASMEGQGTYEQYF
TGTGCCAGTATGGAGGGACAGGGGACCTACGAGCAGTACTTC
>TRBD1|TRBJ1-2|NA|TRBV18
CASSTGQSNYGYTF
TGTGCCAGCTCAACGGGACAGTCTAACTATGGCTACACCTTC
>NA|TRBJ2-7|NA|TRBV5-1
CASRTDRSNYEQYF
TGCGCCAGCAGGACTGACAGATCGAACTACGAGCAGTACTTC
>TRBD2|TRBJ2-3|NA|TRBV4-1
CASSPPRLGGRTDTQYF
TGCGCCAGCAGCCCTCCCCGTCTGGGCGGGAGGACAGATACGCAGTATTTT
>NA|TRBJ1-1|NA|TRBV7-2
CASSLRGQPPNTEAFF
TGTGCCAGCAGCTTAAGAGGGCAGCCTCCGAACACTGAAGCTTTCTTT
>NA|TRBJ2-2|once|TRBV11-2
CASSLLGYGELFF
TGTGCCAGCAGCTTACTTGGGTACGGGGAGCTGTTTTTT
>NA|TRBJ1-2|NA|TRBV4-3
CASSQDLGQVESSGYTF
TGCGCCAGCAGCCAAGATCTAGGCCAGGTTGAGAGCTCTGGCTACACCTTC
>TRBD1|TRBJ2-7|NA|TRBV28
CASSFLDRDHEQYF
TGTGCCAGCAGTTTCCTCGACAGGGACCACGAGCAGTACTTC
>TRBD1|TRBJ2-2|NA|TRBV11-2
CASSLAPRTGNTGELFF
TGTGCCAGCAGCTTAGCCCCTAGGACAGGGAACACCGGGGAGCTGTTTTTT
>NA|TRBJ1-4|NA|TRBV2
CASSDEKLFF
TGTGCCAGCAGTGACGAAAAACTGTTTTTT
>NA|TRBJ1-4|NA|TRBV7-9
CASSFGGGEEKLFF
TGTGCCAGCAGCTTCGGCGGAGGAGAGGAAAAACTGTTTTTT
>TRBD1|TRBJ2-5|once|TRBV5-1
CATTRGQGPWETQYF
TGCGCAACGACGAGGGGACAGGGCCCTTGGGAGACCCAGTACTTC
>TRBD1|TRBJ2-7|NA|TRBV11-2
CASSQQDRLYEQYF
TGTGCCAGCAGCCAGCAGGACAGGCTCTACGAGCAGTACTTC
>NA|TRBJ1-2|NA|TRBV6-1
CASNMYGSHGYTF
TGTGCCAGCAACATGTATGGGTCTCATGGCTACACCTTC
>NA|TRBJ2-7|NA|TRBV6-6
CASSYGGRLTYEQYF
TGTGCCAGCAGTTACGGGGGGCGCTTAACCTACGAGCAGTACTTC
>NA|TRBJ1-5|few|TRBV16
CASSLYLSSNQPQHF
TGTGCCAGCAGCCTCTATCTATCTAGCAATCAGCCCCAGCATTTT
>NA|TRBJ2-7|NA|TRBV5-1
CASSRIGDSSYEQYF
TGCGCCAGCAGTAGGATAGGGGACTCCTCCTACGAGCAGTACTTC
>NA|TRBJ2-7|NA|TRBV5-1
CASSFGGQTYEQYF
TGCGCCAGCAGCTTTGGCGGCCAGACCTACGAGCAGTACTTC
>TRBD2|TRBJ2-6|NA|TRBV4-1
CASSLQMSGGTGANVLTF
TGCGCCAGCAGCCTCCAAATGTCGGGGGGGACTGGGGCCAACGTCCTGACTTTC
>TRBD2|TRBJ2-5|NA|TRBV10-3
CAISDGLAGAGETQYF
TGTGCCATCAGTGATGGGTTAGCGGGAGCTGGGGAGACCCAGTACTTC
>NA|TRBJ2-3|few|TRBV9
CASSRVGEDTQYF
TGTGCCAGCAGCAGGGTCGGGGAAGATACGCAGTATTTT
>TRBD2|TRBJ2-2|NA|TRBV11-2
CASSRVMRGADTGELFF
TGTGCCAGCAGTCGAGTGATGCGGGGGGCGGACACCGGGGAGCTGTTTTTT